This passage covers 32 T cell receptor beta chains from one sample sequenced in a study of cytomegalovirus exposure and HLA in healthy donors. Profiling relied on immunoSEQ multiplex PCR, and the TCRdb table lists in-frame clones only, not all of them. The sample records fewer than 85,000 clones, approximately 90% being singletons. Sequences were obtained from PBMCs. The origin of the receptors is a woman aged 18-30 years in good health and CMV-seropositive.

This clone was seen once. The CDR3 DNA reads TGTGCCAGCAGCCCCGGGGACTATGGCTACACCTTC. Residues: CASSPGDYGYTF. The rearrangement uses TRBV9 and TRBJ1-2; D ambiguous. Germline V gene lookup returns CDR1 SGDLS and CDR2 YYNGEE. The CDR3 runs to 12 residues. The V and J ends lost 4 bases and 3 bases respectively, with 7 bases between them.

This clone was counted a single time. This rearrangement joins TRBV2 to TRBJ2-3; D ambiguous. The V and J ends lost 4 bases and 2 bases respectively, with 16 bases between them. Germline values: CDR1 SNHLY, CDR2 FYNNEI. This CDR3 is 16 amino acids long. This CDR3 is CASSGEVLDFTDTQYF. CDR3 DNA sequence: TGTGCCAGCAGTGGCGAAGTTCTTGATTTCACAGATACGCAGTATTTT. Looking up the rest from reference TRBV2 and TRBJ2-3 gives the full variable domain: EPEVTQTPSHQVTQMGQEVILRCVPISNHLYFYWYRQILGQKVEFLVSFYNNEISEKSEIFDDQFSVERPDGSNFTLKIRSTKLEDSAMYFCASSGEVLDFTDTQYFGPGTRLTVL.

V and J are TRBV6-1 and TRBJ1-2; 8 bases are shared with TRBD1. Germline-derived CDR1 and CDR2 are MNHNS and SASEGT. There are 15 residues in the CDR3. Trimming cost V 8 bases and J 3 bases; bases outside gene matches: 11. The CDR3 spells CASWTGSGWDYGYTF. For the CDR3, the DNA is TGTGCCAGCTGGACAGGGTCCGGTTGGGACTATGGCTACACCTTC.

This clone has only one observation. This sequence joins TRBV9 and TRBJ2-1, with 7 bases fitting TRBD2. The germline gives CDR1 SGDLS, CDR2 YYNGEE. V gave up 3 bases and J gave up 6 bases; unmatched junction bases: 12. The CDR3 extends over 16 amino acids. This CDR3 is CASSADGLEGSNEQFF. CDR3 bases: TGTGCCAGCAGCGCAGACGGACTAGAAGGGTCCAATGAGCAGTTCTTC.

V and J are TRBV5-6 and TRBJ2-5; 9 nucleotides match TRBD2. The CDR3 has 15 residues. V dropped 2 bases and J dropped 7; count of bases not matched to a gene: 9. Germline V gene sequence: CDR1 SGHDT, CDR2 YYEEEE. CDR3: CASSFTTSGSVTQYF. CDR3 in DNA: TGTGCCAGCAGCTTTACGACTAGCGGTTCTGTGACCCAGTACTTC. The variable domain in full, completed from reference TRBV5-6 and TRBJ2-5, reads DAGVTQSPTHLIKTRGQQVTLRCSPKSGHDTVSWYQQALGQGPQFIFQYYEEEERQRGNFPDRFSGHQFPNYSSELNVNALLLGDSALYLCASSFTTSGSVTQYFGPGTRLLVL.

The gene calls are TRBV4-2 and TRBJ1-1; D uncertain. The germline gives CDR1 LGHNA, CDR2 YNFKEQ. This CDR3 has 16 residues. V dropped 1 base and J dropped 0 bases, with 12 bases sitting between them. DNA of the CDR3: TGTGCCAGCAGCCAAGGGAGGGAATTGATGAACACTGAAGCTTTCTTT. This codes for CASSQGRELMNTEAFF.

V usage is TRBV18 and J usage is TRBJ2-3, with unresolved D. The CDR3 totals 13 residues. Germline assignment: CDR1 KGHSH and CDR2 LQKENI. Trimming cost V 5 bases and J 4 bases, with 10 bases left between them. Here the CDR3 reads CASSSDISDTQYF. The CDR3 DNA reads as TGTGCCAGCTCATCCGACATTTCAGATACGCAGTATTTT. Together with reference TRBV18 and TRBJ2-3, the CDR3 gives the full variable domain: NAGVMQNPRHLVRRRGQEARLRCSPMKGHSHVYWYRQLPEEGLKFMVYLQKENIIDESGMPKERFSAEFPKEGPSILRIQQVVRGDSAAYFCASSSDISDTQYFGPGTRLTVL.

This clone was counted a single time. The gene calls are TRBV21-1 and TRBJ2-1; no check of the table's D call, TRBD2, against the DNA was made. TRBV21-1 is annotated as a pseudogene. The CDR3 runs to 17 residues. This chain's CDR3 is CAPKQISPSGGYNEQFF. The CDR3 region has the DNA TGTGCCCCCAAGCAAATAAGCCCTAGCGGGGGGTACAATGAGCAGTTCTTC.

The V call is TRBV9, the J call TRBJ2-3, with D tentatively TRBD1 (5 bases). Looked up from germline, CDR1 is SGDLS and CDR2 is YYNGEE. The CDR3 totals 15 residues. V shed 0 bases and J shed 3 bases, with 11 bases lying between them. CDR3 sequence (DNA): TGTGCCAGCAGCGTAGCTCAAGGACAAACAGATACGCAGTATTTT. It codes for CASSVAQGQTDTQYF.

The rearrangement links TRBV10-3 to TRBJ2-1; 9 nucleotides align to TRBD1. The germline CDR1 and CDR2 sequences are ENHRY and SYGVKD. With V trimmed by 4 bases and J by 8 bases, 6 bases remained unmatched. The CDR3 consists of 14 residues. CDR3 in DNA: TGTGCCATCAGTGGAACAGGGGGCGACGATGAGCAGTTCTTC. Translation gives CAISGTGGDDEQFF.

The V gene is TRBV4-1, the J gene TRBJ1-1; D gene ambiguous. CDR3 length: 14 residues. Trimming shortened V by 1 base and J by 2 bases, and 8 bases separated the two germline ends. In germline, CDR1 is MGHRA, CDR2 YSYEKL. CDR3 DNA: TGCGCCAGCAGCCAAGTGGCAGGAAACACTGAAGCTTTCTTT. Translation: CASSQVAGNTEAFF.

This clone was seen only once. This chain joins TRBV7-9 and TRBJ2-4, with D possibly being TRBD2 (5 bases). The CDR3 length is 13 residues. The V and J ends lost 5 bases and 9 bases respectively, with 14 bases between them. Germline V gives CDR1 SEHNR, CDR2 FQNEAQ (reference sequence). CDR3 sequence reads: CASSPTSAGIQYF. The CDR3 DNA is TGTGCCAGCAGCCCGACCTCTGCGGGCATTCAGTACTTC.

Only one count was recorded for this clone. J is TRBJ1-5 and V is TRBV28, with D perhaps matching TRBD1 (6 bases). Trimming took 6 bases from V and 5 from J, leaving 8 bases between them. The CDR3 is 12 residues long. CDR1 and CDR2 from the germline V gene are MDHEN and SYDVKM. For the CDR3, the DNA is TGTGCCAGCAGAACAGGGCATCAGCCCCAGCATTTT. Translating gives CASRTGHQPQHF.

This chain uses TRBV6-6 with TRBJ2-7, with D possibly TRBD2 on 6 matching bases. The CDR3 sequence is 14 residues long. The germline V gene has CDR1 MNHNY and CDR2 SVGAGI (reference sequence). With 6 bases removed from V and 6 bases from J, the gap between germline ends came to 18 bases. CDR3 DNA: TGTGCCAGCAGCCCTAGTGGAGGGTTACGCGAGCAGTACTTC. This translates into CASSPSGGLREQYF.

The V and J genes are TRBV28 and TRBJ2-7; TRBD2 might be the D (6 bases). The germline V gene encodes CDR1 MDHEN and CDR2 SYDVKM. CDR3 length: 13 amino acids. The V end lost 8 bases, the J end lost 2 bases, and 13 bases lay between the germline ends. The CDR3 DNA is TGTGCCAGCTCGGGAGTACACCCCTACGAGCAGTACTTC. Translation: CASSGVHPYEQYF.

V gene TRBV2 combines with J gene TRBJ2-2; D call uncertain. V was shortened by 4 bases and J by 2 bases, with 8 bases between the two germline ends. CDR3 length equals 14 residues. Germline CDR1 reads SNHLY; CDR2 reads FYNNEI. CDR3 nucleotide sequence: TGTGCCAGCAGTGGCGCGATCAACACCGGGGAGCTGTTTTTT. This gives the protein CASSGAINTGELFF.

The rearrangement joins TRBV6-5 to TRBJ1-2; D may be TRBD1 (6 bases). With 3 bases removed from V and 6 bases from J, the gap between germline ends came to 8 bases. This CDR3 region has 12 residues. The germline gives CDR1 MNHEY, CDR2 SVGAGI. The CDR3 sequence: CASSYTGHGYTF. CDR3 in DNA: TGTGCCAGCAGTTATACAGGGCATGGCTACACCTTC.

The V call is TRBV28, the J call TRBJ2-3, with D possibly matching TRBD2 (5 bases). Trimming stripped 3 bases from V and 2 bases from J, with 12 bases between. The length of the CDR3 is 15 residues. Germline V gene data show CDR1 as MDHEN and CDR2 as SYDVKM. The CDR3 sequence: CASSFIRLLTDTQYF. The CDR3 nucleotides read TGTGCCAGCAGTTTTATAAGACTACTCACAGATACGCAGTATTTT.

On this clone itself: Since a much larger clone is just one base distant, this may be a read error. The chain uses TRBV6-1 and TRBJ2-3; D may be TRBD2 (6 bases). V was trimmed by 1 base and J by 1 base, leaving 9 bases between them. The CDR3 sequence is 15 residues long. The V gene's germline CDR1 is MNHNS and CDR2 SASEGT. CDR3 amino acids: CASSEGASGTDTQYF. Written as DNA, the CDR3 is TGTGCCAGCAGTGAAGGGGCTAGCGGCACAGATACGCAGTATTTT.

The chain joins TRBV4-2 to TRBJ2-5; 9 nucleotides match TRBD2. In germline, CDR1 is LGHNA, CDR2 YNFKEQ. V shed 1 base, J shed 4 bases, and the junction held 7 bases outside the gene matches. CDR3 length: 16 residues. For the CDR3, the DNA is TGTGCCAGCAGCCAAGGAGGCGGGGGGGGTTCAGAGACCCAGTACTTC. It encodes CASSQGGGGGSETQYF.

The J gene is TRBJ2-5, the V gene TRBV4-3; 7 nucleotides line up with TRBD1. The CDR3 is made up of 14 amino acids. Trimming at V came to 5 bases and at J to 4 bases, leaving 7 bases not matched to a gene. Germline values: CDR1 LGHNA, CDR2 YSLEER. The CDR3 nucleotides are TGCGCCAGCAGCTCCAAATACAGGGGAGAGACCCAGTACTTC. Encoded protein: CASSSKYRGETQYF.

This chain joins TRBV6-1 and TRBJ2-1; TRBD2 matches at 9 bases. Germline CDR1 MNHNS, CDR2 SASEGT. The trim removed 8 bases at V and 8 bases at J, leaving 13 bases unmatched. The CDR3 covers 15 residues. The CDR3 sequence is CASGDLAGPRDEQFF. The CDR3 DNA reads TGTGCCAGCGGGGATCTAGCGGGACCTAGGGATGAGCAGTTCTTC.

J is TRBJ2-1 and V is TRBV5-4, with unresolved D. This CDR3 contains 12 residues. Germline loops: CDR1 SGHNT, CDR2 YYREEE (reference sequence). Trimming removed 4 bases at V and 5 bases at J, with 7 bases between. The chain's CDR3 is CASSISHNEQFF. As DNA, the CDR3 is TGTGCCAGCAGCATCAGTCACAATGAGCAGTTCTTC.

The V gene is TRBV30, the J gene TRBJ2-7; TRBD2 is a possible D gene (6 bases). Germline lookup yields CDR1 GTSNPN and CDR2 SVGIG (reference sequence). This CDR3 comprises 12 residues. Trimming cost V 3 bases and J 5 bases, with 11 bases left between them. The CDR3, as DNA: TGTGCCTGGAGCGTAGGAGGGGACGAGCAGTACTTC. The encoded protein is CAWSVGGDEQYF.

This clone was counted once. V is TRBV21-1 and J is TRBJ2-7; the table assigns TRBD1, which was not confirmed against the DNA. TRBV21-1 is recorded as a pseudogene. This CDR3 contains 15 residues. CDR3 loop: CASSTSGTENYEQYF. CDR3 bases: TGTGCCAGCAGCACTTCCGGGACAGAGAACTACGAGCAGTACTTC.

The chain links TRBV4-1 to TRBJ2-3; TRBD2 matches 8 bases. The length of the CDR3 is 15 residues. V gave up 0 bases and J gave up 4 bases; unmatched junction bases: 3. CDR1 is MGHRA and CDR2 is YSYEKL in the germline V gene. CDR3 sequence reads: CASSQDREGADTQYF. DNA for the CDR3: TGCGCCAGCAGCCAAGATCGGGAGGGGGCAGATACGCAGTATTTT.

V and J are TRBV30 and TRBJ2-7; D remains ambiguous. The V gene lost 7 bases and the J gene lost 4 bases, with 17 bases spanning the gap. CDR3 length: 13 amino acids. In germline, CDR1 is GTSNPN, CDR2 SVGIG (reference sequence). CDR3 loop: CAFNGVGGYEQYF. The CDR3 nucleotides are TGTGCCTTCAACGGTGTAGGCGGTTACGAGCAGTACTTC.

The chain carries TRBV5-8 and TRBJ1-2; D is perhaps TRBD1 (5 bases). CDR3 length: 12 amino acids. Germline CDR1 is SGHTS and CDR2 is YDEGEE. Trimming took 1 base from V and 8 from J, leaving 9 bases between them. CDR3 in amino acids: CASSLRGGGYTF. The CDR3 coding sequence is TGTGCCAGCAGCTTGAGGGGTGGCGGCTACACCTTC.

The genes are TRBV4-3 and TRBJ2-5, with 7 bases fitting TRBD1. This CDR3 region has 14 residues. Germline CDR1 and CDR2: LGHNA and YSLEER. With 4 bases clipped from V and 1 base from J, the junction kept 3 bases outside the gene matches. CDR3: CASSLGTAQETQYF. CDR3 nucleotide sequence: TGCGCCAGCAGCCTGGGGACAGCCCAAGAGACCCAGTACTTC.

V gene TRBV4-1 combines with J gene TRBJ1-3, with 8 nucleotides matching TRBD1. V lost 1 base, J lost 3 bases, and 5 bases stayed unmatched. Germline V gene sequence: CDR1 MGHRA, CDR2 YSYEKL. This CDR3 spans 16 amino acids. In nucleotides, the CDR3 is TGCGCCAGCAGCCAAGCAGGGGGCGTAAGTGGAAACACCATATATTTT. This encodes CASSQAGGVSGNTIYF.

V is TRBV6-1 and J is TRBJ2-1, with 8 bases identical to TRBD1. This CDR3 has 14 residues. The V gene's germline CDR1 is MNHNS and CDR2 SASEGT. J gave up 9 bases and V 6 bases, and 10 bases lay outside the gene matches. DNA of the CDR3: TGTGCCAGCAGCCGGGCCACAGGGGGTCGTGAGCAGTTCTTC. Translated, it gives CASSRATGGREQFF.

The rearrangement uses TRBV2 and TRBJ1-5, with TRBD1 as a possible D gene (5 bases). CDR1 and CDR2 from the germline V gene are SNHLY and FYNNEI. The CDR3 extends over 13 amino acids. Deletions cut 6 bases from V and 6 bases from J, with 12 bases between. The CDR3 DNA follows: TGTGCCAGCAGCCGCAGGGTGGGTCAGCCCCAGCATTTT. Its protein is CASSRRVGQPQHF.